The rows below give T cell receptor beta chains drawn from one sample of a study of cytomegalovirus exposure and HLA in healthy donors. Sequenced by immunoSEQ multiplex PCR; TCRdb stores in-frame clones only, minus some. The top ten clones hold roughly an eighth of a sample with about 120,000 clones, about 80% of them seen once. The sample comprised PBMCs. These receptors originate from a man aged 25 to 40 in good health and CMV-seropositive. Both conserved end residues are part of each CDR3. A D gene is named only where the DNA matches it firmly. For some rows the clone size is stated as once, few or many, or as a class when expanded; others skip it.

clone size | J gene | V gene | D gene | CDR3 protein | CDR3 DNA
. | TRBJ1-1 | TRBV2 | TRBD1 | CASSDGQANTEAFF | TGTGCCAGCAGTGATGGACAGGCGAACACTGAAGCTTTCTTT
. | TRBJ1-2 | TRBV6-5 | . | CASSYSEPQAWGYTF | TGTGCCAGCAGTTACTCCGAACCCCAAGCCTGGGGCTACACCTTC
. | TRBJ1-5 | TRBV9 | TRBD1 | CASGTGESSNQPQHF | TGTGCCAGCGGAACAGGGGAAAGTAGCAATCAGCCCCAGCATTTT
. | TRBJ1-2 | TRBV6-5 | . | CASSPGEGRYGYTF | TGTGCCAGCAGCCCCGGTGAGGGTCGCTATGGCTACACCTTC
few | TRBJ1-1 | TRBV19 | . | CARSNCGSPASTEAFF | TGTGCCAGGTCAAACTGCGGATCCCCAGCGAGCACTGAAGCTTTCTTT
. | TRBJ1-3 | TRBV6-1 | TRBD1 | CASSDAGQGGNTIYF | TGTGCCAGCAGCGACGCGGGACAGGGCGGAAACACCATATATTTT
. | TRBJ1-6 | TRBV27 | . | CASKWTTYNSPLHF | TGTGCCAGCAAGTGGACTACCTATAATTCACCCCTCCACTTT
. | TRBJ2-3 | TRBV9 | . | CASSALSDTQYF | TGTGCCAGCAGCGCCCTTTCAGATACGCAGTATTTT
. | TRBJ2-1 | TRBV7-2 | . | CASSLFGTGGYNEQFF | TGTGCCAGCAGCTTATTTGGGACCGGGGGTTACAATGAGCAGTTCTTC
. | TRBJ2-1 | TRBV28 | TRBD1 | CASSNPGQGYNEQFF | TGTGCCAGCAGTAACCCGGGACAGGGATACAATGAGCAGTTCTTC
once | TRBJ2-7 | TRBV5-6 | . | CASSRPGSYEQYF | TGTGCCAGCAGCCGGCCGGGTTCCTACGAGCAGTACTTC
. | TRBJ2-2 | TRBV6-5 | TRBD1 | CASSRGQSHTGELFF | TGTGCCAGCAGTAGGGGACAGTCCCACACCGGGGAGCTGTTTTTT
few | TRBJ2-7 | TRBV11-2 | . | CASSLTVRERAYEQYF | TGTGCCAGCAGCTTAACAGTTAGGGAGAGGGCCTACGAGCAGTACTTC
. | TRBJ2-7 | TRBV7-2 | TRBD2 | CASSLGGAASGAYEQYF | TGTGCCAGCAGCTTAGGGGGAGCGGCTAGCGGAGCCTACGAGCAGTACTTC
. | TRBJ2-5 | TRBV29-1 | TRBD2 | CSVEPLAGDQETQYF | TGCAGCGTTGAACCACTAGCGGGGGACCAAGAGACCCAGTACTTC
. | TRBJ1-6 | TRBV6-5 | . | CASSYYNRFNSPLHF | TGTGCCAGCAGTTATTACAACAGATTTAATTCACCCCTCCACTTT
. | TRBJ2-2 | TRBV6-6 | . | CASRPGQNTGELFF | TGTGCCAGCAGGCCGGGACAGAACACCGGGGAGCTGTTTTTT
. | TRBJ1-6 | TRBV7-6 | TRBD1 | CASSLTRGQAYNSPLHF | TGTGCCAGCAGCTTAACCAGGGGGCAGGCCTATAATTCACCCCTCCACTTT
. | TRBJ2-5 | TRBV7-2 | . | CASSLVQGSETQYF | TGTGCCAGCAGCTTAGTCCAGGGATCGGAGACCCAGTACTTC
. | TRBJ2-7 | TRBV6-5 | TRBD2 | CASTPRGDSYEQYF | TGTGCCAGCACCCCTCGGGGGGACTCCTACGAGCAGTACTTC
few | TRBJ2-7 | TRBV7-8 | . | CASRRGIYEQYF | TGTGCCAGCAGGCGAGGGATCTACGAGCAGTACTTC
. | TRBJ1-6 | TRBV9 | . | CASSVEQTYNSPLHF | TGTGCCAGCAGCGTAGAACAGACCTATAATTCACCCCTCCACTTT
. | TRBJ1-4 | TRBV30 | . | CAWSLATNEKLFF | TGTGCCTGGAGTTTAGCAACTAATGAAAAACTGTTTTTT
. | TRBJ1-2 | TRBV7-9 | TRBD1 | CASKSTGEDGYTF | TGTGCCAGCAAATCGACAGGGGAAGATGGCTACACCTTC
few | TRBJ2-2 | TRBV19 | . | CASSLEAAGTGELFF | TGTGCCAGTAGTTTGGAGGCTGCGGGCACCGGGGAGCTGTTTTTT
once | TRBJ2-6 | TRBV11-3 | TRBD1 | CASSGTGKPGADVLTF | TGTGCCAGCAGCGGGACAGGGAAGCCTGGGGCCGACGTCCTGACTTTC
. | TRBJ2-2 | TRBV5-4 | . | CASSTGLPLQNTGELFF | TGTGCCAGCAGCACGGGACTTCCCCTGCAAAACACCGGGGAGCTGTTTTTT
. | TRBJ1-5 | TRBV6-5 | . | CASSPGLELWGPQHF | TGTGCCAGCAGTCCGGGACTCGAATTGTGGGGGCCCCAGCATTTT
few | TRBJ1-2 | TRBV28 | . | CASSLTSGHNGYTF | TGTGCCAGCAGTTTAACCTCGGGACACAATGGCTACACCTTC
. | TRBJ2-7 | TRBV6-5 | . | CASSYGDTTYEQYF | TGTGCCAGCAGTTACGGGGACACTACCTACGAGCAGTACTTC
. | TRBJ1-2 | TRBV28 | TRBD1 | CASSLQDRGLYGYTF | TGTGCCAGCAGTTTACAAGACAGGGGGCTGTATGGCTACACCTTC
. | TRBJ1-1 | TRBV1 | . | CTSSHQKGVNTEAFF | TGCACCAGCAGCCATCAGAAAGGGGTCAACACTGAAGCTTTCTTT